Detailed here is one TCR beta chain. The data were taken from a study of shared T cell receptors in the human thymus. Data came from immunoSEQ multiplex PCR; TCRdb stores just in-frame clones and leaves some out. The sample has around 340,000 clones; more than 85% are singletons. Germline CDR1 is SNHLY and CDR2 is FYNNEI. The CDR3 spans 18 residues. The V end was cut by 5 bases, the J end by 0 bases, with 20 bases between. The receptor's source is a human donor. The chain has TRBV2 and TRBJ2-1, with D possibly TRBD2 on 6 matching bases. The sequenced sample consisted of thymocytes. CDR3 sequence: CASSFPLREDLSYNEQFF. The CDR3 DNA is TGTGCCAGCAGTTTCCCCTTGAGGGAGGACCTCTCCTACAATGAGCAGTTCTTC.